This T cell receptor (beta chain) was recorded in a study of blood T cells in healthy people across ages. The CDR3 extends over 14 amino acids. Germline V gene data show CDR1 as SGHKS and CDR2 as YYEKEE (reference sequence). V dropped 4 bases and J dropped 7; count of bases not matched to a gene: 5. No fewer than 5.5 micrograms of total RNA were isolated from every sample. A remark on this clonotype: What it binds is unknown.

Broader study findings: The CMV status of each donor remained undetermined, and this could have confounded shifts in expanded clonotypes.

A second PCR of roughly 6 to 12 cycles used a sample-barcoded 5' primer and a J-beta primer mix. A template-switch adaptor with 12 random nucleotides tagged each cDNA molecule. A single record per CDR3 protein comes from TCRdb applying MiXCR to the 5' RACE reads. The sample holds fewer than 900,000 distinct CDR3 sequences; around 40% are singletons and the top ten take 20% to 25%. The clonotype comes from a woman aged 55-69 years in good health. Sequenced: blood. The chain recombines TRBV5-5 with TRBJ1-2; the match to TRBD1 covers 12 bases. CDR3 region: CASSGDRGHFGYTF. For the CDR3, the DNA is TGTGCCAGCAGCGGGGACAGGGGGCATTTTGGCTACACCTTC.